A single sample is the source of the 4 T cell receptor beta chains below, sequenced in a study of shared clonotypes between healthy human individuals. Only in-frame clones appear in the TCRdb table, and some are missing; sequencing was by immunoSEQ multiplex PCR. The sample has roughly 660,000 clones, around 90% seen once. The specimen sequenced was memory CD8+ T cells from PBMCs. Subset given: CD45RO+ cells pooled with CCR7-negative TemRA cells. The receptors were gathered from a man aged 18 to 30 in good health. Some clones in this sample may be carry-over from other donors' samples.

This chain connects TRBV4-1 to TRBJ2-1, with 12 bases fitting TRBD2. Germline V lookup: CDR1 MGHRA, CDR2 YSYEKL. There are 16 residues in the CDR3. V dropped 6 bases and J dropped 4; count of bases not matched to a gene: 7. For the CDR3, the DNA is TGCGCCAGCAGTAGGGGACTAGCGGGCTTATACAATGAGCAGTTCTTC. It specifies CASSRGLAGLYNEQFF.

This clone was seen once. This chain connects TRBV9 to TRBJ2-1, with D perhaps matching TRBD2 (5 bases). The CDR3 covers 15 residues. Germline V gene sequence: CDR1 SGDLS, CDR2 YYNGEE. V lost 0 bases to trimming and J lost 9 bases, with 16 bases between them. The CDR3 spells CASSVEFGGSSEQFF. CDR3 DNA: TGTGCCAGCAGCGTAGAGTTCGGCGGGTCGAGTGAGCAGTTCTTC.

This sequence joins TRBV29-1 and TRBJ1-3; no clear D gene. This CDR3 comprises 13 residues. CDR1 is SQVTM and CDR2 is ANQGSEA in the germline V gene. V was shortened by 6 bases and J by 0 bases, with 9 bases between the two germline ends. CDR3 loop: CSVWTVSGNTIYF. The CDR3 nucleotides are TGCAGCGTGTGGACGGTCTCTGGAAACACCATATATTTT.

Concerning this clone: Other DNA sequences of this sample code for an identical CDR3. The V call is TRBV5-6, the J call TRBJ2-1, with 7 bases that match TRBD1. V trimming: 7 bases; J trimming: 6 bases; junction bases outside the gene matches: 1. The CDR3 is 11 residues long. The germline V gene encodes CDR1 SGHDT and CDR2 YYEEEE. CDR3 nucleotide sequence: TGTGCCAGCTCAGGGGGCAATGAGCAGTTCTTC. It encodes CASSGGNEQFF.